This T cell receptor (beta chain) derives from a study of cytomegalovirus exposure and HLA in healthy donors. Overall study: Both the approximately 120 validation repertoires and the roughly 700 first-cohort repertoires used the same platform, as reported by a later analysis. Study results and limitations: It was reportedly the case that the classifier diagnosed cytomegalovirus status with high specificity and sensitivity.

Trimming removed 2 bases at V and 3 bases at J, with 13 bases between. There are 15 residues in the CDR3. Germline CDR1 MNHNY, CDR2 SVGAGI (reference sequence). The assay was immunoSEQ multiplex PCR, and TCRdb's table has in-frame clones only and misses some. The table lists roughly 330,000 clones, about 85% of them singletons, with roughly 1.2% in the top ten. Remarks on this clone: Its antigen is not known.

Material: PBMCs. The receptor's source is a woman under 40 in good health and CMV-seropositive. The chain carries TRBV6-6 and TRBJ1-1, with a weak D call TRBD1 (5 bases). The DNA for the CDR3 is TGTGCCAGCAGTTACGGTTTCAAGGGGCACACTGAAGCTTTCTTT. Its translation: CASSYGFKGHTEAFF.